This TCR beta chain originates from a study of T-cell reconstitution after alpha-beta-depleted transplantation in children. The CDR3 extends over 15 amino acids. In germline, CDR1 is SGHVS, CDR2 FNYEAQ. Trimming pared 1 base from V and 2 bases from J, leaving 10 bases between. Turning to this clonotype: Its antigen is undetermined.

Whole-study findings and limits: Reported findings indicate that, about two months after transplant, alpha-beta T cells came from several hundred expanded clones, which were derived from non-depleted graft cells. The main origin of T-cell counts and diversity one year after transplant was newly produced T cells. It was surviving recipient T cells and thymic progenitors that gave some patients high TCRbeta diversity at day 60.

Unique molecular identifiers featured in how the TCRbeta library was prepared. MiXCR, applied by TCRdb to the PCR reads, yields one record per CDR3 protein. The sample records 600,000 to 700,000 distinct CDR3 sequences, around 14% being singletons. V gene TRBV7-6 combines with J gene TRBJ2-3; either TRBD1 or TRBD2 may supply D (5 bases each). Here the sequenced sample was PBMCs, taken before TCRalphabeta/CD19-depleted stem cell transplant. The clonotype comes from a girl aged 2 to 9 with congenital amegakaryocytic thrombocytopenia, due to receive a stem cell transplant. For the CDR3, the DNA is TGTGCCAGCAGCTTAGTTTTCGGGGCCACAGATACGCAGTATTTT. Protein: CASSLVFGATDTQYF. Full variable domain (rest looked up from reference TRBV7-6 and TRBJ2-3): GAGVSQSPRYKVTKRGQDVALRCDPISGHVSLYWYRQALGQGPEFLTYFNYEAQQDKSGLPNDRFSAERPEGSISTLTIQRTEQRDSAMYRCASSLVFGATDTQYFGPGTRLTVL.